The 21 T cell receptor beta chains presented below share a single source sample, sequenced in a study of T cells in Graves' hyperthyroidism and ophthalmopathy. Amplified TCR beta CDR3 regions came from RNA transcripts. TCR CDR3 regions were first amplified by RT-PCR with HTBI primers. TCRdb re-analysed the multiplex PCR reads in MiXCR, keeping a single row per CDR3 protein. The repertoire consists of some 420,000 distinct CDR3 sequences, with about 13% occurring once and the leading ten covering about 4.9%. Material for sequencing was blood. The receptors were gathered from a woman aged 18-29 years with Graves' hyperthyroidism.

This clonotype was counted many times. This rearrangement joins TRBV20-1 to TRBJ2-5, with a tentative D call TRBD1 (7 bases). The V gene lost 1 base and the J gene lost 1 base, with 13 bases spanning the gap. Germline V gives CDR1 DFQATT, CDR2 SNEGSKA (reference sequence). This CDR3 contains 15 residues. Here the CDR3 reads CSARAAGQTQETQYF. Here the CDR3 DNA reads TGCAGTGCTAGAGCTGCGGGACAGACCCAAGAGACCCAGTACTTC.

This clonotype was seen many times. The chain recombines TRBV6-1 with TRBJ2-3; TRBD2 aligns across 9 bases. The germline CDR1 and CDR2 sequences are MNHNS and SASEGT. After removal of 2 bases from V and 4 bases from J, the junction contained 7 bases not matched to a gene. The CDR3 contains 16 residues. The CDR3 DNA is TGTGCCAGCAGTGAATCTGCGGGGGGGTCGGCAGATACGCAGTATTTT. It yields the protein CASSESAGGSADTQYF.

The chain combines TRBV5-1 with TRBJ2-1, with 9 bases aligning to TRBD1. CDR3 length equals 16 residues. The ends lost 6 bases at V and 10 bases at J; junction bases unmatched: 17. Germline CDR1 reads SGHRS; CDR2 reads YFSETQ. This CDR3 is CASTISPGTGTYEQFF. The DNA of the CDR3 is TGCGCCAGCACCATAAGTCCCGGGACAGGGACTTACGAGCAGTTCTTC.

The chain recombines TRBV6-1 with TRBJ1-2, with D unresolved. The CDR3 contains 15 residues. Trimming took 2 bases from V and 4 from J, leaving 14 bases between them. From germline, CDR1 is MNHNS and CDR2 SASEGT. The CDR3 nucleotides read TGTGCCAGCAGTGAATCTTCAGTTTCATCCTATGGCTACACCTTC. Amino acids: CASSESSVSSYGYTF.

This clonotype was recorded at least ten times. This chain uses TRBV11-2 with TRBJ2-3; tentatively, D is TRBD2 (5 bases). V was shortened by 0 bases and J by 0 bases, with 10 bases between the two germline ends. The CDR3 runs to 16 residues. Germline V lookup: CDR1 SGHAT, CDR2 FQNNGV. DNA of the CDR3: TGTGCCAGCAGCTTAGATCGCGGGTCTAGCACAGATACGCAGTATTTT. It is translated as CASSLDRGSSTDTQYF.

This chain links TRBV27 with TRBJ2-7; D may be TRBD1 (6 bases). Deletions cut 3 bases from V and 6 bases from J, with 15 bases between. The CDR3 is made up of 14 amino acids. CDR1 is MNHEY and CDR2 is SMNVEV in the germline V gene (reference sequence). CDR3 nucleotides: TGTGCCAGCAGTTTGGGCAGGGGAAGGCGCGAGCAGTACTTC. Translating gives CASSLGRGRREQYF.

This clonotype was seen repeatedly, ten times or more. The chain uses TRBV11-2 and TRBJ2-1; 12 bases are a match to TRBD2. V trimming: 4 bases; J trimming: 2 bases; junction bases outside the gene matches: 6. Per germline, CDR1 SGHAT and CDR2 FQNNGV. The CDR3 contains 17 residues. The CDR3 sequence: CASSSQTSGRTYNEQFF. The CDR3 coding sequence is TGTGCCAGCAGCTCCCAGACTAGCGGGAGAACCTACAATGAGCAGTTCTTC.

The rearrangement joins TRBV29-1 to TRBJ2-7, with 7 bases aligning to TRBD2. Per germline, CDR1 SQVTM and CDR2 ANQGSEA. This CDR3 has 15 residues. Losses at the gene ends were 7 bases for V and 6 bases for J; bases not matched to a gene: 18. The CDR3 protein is CSEVCRTRRSGEQYF. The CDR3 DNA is TGCAGCGAGGTGTGTCGGACTAGGCGGTCGGGCGAGCAGTACTTC.

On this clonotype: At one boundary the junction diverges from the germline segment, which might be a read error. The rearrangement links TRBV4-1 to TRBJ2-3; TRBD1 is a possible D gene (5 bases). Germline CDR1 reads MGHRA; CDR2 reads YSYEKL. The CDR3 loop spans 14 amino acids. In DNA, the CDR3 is TGCGCCAGCAGCCAAGTCGTCTCCACAGGTACGCAGTATTTT. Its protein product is CASSQVVSTGTQYF.

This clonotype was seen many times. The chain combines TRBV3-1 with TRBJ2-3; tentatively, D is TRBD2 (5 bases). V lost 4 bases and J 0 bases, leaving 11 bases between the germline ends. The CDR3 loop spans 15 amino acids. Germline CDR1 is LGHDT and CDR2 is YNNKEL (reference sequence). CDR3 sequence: CASSPTSASTDTQYF. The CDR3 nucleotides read TGTGCCAGCAGCCCTACTAGTGCTAGCACAGATACGCAGTATTTT.

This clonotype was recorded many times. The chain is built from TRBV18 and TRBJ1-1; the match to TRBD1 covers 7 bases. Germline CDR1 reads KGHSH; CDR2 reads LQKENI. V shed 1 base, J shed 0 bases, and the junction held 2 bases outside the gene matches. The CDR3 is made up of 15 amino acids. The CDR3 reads CASSPLQGVNTEAFF. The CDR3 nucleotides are TGTGCCAGCTCACCACTGCAGGGGGTGAACACTGAAGCTTTCTTT.

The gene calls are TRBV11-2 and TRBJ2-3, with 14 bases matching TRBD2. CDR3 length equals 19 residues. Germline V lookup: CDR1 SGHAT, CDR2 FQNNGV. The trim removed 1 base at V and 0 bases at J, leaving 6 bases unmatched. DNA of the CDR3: TGTGCCAGCAGCTTAGGGGAGGGGACTAGCGGGAGTAGCACAGATACGCAGTATTTT. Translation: CASSLGEGTSGSSTDTQYF.

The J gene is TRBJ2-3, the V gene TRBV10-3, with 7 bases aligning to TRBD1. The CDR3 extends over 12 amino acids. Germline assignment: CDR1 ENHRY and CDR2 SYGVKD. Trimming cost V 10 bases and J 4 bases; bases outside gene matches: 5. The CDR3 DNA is TGTGCCACCCGACAGGGCGCAGATACGCAGTATTTT. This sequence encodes CATRQGADTQYF.

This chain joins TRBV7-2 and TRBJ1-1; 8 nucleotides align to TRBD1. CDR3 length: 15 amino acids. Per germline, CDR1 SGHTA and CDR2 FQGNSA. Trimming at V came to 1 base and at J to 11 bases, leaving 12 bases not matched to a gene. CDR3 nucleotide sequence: TGTGCCAGCAGCTTAGAACTTGCAGGGGGCGCGGCGGCTTTCTTT. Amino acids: CASSLELAGGAAAFF.

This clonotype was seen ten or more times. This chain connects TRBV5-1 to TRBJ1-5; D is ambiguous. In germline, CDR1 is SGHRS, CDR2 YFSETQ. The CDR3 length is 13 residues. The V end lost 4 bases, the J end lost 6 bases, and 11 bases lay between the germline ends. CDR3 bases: TGCGCCAGCAGCCCCCCCGAGGGTCAGCCCCAGCATTTT. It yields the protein CASSPPEGQPQHF.

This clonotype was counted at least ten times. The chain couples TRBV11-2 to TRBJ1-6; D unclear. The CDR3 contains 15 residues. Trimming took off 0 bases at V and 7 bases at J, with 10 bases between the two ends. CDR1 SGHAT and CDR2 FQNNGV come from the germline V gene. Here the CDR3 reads CASSLEPGPNSPLHF. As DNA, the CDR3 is TGTGCCAGCAGCTTAGAGCCAGGCCCCAATTCACCCCTCCACTTT. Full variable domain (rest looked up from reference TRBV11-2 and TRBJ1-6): EAGVAQSPRYKIIEKRQSVAFWCNPISGHATLYWYQQILGQGPKLLIQFQNNGVVDDSQLPKDRFSAERLKGVDSTLKIQPAKLEDSAVYLCASSLEPGPNSPLHFGNGTRLTVT.

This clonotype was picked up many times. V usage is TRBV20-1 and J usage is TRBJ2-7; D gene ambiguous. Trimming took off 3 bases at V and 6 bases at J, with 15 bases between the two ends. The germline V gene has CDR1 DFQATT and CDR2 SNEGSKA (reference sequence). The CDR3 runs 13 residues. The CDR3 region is CSARSLLLGEQYF. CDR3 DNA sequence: TGCAGTGCTAGGAGTCTACTCCTAGGCGAGCAGTACTTC.

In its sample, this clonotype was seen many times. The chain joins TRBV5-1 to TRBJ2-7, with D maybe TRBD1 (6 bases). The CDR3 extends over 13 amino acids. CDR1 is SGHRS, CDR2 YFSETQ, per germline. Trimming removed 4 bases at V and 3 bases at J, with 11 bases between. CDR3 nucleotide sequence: TGCGCCAGCAGCAGCTCACAGGGCTACGAGCAGTACTTC. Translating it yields CASSSSQGYEQYF.

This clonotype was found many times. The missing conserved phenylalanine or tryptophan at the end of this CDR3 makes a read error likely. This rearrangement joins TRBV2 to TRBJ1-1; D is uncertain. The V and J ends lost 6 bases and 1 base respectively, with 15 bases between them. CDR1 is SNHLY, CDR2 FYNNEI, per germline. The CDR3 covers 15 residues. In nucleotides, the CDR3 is TGTGCCAGCAGGAGACTTTCGACCTGGAACACTGAAGCTTTCCTT. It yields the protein CASRRLSTWNTEAFL.

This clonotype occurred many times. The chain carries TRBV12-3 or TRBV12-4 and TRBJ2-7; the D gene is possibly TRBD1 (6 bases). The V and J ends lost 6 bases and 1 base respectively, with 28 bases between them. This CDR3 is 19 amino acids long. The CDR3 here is CASRPGGFNRDRLSYEQYF. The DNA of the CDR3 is TGTGCCAGCAGACCGGGCGGGTTTAACAGGGACCGGCTTTCCTACGAGCAGTACTTC.

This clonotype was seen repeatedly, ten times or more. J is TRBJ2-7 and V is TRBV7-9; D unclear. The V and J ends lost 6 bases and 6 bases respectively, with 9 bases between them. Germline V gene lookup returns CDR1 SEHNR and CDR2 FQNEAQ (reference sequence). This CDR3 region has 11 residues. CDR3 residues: CASSSFGEQYF. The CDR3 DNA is TGTGCCAGCAGTTCGTTCGGCGAGCAGTACTTC.